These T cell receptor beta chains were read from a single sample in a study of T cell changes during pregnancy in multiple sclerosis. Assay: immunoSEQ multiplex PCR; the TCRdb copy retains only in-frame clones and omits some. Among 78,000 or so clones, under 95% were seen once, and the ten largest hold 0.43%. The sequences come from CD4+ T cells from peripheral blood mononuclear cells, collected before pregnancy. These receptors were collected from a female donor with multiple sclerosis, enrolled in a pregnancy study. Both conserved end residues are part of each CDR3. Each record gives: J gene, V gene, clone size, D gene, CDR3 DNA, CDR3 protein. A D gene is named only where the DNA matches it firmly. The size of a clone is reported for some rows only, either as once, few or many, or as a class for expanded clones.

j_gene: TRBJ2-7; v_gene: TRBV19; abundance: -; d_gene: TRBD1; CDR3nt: TGTGCCAGTAGTATAAAGACAGGGCTGGGCTACGAGCAGTACTTC; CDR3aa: CASSIKTGLGYEQYF
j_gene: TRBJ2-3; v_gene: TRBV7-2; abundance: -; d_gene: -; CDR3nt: TGTGCCAGCAGCTTAGCAGGGGCGGGCACAGATACGCAGTATTTT; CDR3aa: CASSLAGAGTDTQYF
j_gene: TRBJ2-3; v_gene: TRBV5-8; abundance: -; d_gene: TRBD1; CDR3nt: TGTGCCAGCAGCCAGGGACAGGGTGGGGATACGCAGTATTTT; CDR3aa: CASSQGQGGDTQYF
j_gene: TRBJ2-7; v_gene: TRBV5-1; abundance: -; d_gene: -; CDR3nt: TGCGCCAGCAGCCCGGGGAGGGACATCCCCTACGAGCAGTACTTC; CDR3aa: CASSPGRDIPYEQYF
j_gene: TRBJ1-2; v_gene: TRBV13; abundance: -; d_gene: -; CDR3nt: TGTGCCAGCAGCTTAGGGGGCCGGGGGGCGATCAACTATGGCTACACCTTC; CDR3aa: CASSLGGRGAINYGYTF
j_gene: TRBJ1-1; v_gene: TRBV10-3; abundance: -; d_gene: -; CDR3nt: TGTGCCATCAGTGGTGAGGGGGCTGAAGCTTTCTTT; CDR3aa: CAISGEGAEAFF
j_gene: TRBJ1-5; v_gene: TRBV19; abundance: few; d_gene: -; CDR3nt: TGTGCCAGTAGTATCTGGCAGGGGAATCAGCCCCAGCATTTT; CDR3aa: CASSIWQGNQPQHF
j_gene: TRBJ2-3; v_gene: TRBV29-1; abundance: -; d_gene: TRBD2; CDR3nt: TGCAGCGTCCGACTAGCGGGGACGAGAAATACGCAGTATTTT; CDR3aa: CSVRLAGTRNTQYF
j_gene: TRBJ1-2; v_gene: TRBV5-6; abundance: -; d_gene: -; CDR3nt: TGTGCCAGCAGCTTGGTGACAGGAGGCCGGGGCTACACCTTC; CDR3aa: CASSLVTGGRGYTF
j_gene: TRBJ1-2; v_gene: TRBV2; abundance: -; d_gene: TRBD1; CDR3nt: TGTGCCAGCAGTGAAAGGGACAGGGGAGGCGGCTACACCTTC; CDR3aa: CASSERDRGGGYTF
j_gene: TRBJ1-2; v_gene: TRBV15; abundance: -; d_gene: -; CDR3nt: TGTGCCACCAGCAGAGATCCGACAAACTATGGCTACACCTTC; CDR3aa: CATSRDPTNYGYTF
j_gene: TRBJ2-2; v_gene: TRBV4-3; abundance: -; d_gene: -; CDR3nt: TGCGCCAGCAGCCAAGATATGAACACCGGGGAGCTGTTTTTT; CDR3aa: CASSQDMNTGELFF
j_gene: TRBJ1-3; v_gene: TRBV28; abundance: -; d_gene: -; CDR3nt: TGTGCCAGTTCCACGGGGTTCTCTGGAAACACCATATATTTT; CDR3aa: CASSTGFSGNTIYF
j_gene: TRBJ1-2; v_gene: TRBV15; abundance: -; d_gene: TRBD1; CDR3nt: TGTGCCACCAGCTGGGGAGGGGACAGGGGTGGCTACACCTTC; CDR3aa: CATSWGGDRGGYTF
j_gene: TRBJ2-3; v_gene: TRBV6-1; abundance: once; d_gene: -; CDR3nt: TGTGCCAGCAGTGTAAATAGCGGTTACACAGATACGCAGTATTTT; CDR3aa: CASSVNSGYTDTQYF
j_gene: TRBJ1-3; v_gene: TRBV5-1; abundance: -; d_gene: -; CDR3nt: TGCGCCACCCGAGATCAGGACACAGGAAACACCATATATTTT; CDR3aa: CATRDQDTGNTIYF
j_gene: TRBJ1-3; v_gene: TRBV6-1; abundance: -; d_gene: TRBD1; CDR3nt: TGTGCCAGCACGAGGGACAGGGGAAACACCATATATTTT; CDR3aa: CASTRDRGNTIYF
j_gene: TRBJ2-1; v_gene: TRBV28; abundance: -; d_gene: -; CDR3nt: TGTGCCAGCAGTTTATCGCAGGGCCGCTACAATGAGCAGTTCTTC; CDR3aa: CASSLSQGRYNEQFF
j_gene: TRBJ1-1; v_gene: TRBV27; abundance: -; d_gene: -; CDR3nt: TGTGCCAGCAGGCGGCGGGAACGGAACACTGAAGCTTTCTTT; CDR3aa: CASRRRERNTEAFF
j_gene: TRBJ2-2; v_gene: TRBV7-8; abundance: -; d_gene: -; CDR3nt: TGTGCCAGCAGCTTAGCCCCTAAGGGGAAAACCGGGGAGCTGTTTTTT; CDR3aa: CASSLAPKGKTGELFF
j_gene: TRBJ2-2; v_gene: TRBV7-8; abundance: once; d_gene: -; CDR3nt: TGTGCCAGCAGCTCATTAGCCGGGACACCGAACACCGGGGAGCTGTTTTTT; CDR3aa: CASSSLAGTPNTGELFF
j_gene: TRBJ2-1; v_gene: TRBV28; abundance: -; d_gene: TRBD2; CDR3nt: TGTGCCAGCAGTCCAACCGGGGGACTAGCGGGAGCCGGTGAGCAGTTCTTC; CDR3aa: CASSPTGGLAGAGEQFF
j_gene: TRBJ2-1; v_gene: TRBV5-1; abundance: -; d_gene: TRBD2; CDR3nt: TGCGCCAGCAGCAGGACTAGCGGCAACAATGAGCAGTTCTTC; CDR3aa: CASSRTSGNNEQFF
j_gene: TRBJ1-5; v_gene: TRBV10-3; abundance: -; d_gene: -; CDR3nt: TGTGCCATCAGTGTCCTGGGGGGAAATCAGCCCCAGCATTTT; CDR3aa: CAISVLGGNQPQHF
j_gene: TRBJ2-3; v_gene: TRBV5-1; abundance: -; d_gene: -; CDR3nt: TGCGCCAGCAGCTTGGTCTTAGCAGATACGCAGTATTTT; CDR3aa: CASSLVLADTQYF
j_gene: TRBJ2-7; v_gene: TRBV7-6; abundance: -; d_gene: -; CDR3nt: TGTGCCAGCAGCTTAGGACTGATCTCCTACGAGCAGTACTTC; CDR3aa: CASSLGLISYEQYF
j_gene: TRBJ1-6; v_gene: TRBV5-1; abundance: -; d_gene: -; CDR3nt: TGCGCCAGCAGCTTGCCGGGGGATTCACCCCTCCACTTT; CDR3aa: CASSLPGDSPLHF